This T cell receptor beta chain comes out of a study of memory CD4+ T cells and cytomegalovirus serostatus. The sort gate was single viable CD3+CD4+CD8-CD45RO+ cells for memory CD4+ T cells. Donors' CMV status reflects serum IgG against pp150, pp28, p38, p52. The CDR3 spans 15 residues. After removal of 6 bases from V and 4 bases from J, the junction contained 11 bases not matched to a gene. Germline V CDR1 and CDR2: MDHEN, SYDVKM. The protocol was immunoSEQ multiplex PCR, while the TCRdb copy is restricted to in-frame clones and leaves out a portion. The sample carries tens of thousands of clones, roughly 76% recorded once. Findings and caveats of the study: Of roughly 180 reported CMV TCRbeta sequences, 65 to 85 were found in memory CD4+ repertoires.

On this clone itself: Antigen unknown.

The sequence came from an adult in good health and CMV-seropositive. The sequencing input was memory CD4+ T cells from blood. The rearrangement joins TRBV28 to TRBJ2-7; 8 bases map to TRBD1. In DNA, the CDR3 is TGTGCCAGCAGCAGGGGGCGGGGACCGTGGTACGAGCAGTACTTC. Translating gives CASSRGRGPWYEQYF.